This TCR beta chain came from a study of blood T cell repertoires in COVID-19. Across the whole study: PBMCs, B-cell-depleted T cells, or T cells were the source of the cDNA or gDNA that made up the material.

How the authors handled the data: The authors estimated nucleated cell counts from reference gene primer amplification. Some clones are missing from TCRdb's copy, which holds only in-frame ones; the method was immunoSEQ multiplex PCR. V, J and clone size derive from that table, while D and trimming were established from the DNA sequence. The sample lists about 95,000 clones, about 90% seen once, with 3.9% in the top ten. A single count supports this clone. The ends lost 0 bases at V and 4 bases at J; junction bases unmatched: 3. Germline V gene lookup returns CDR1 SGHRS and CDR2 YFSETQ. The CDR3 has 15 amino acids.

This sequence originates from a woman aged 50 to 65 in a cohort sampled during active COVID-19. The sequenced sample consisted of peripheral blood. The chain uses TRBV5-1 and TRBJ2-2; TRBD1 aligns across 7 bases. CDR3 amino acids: CASSLEAGGTGELFF. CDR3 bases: TGCGCCAGCAGCTTGGAGGCAGGGGGCACCGGGGAGCTGTTTTTT. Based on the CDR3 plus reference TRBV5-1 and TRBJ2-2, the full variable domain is KAGVTQTPRYLIKTRGQQVTLSCSPISGHRSVSWYQQTPGQGLQFLFEYFSETQRNKGNFPGRFSGRQFSNSRSEMNVSTLELGDSALYLCASSLEAGGTGELFFGEGSRLTVL.